A selection of T cell receptor beta chains follows, all from one sample in a study of T cell responses to AZD1222 COVID-19 vaccine. Measured with immunoSEQ multiplex PCR; TCRdb has only the in-frame clones, and not every one. The data show some 80,000 clones, over 60% seen once. Material: peripheral blood, obtained 28 days after the second dose of the MenACWY control vaccine. The receptor source for this set is an adult who received the MenACWY meningococcal vaccine as a control. Both conserved end residues are part of each CDR3. D genes are given only for firm matches. Not every row has a clone size; where given, it reads once, few, many or a size class.

TRBJ2-7,TRBV5-1,.,.,CASSLSTGSSYEQYF,TGCGCCAGCAGCTTGTCAACAGGGTCCTCCTACGAGCAGTACTTC
TRBJ2-1,TRBV5-4,.,.,CASTPDSGSNEQFF,TGTGCCAGCACTCCGGACTCCGGTAGTAATGAGCAGTTCTTC
TRBJ2-7,TRBV25-1,.,.,CASSEFGYEQYF,TGTGCCAGCAGTGAATTTGGTTACGAGCAGTACTTC
TRBJ2-7,TRBV7-8,.,.,CASSLGTRGEQYF,TGTGCCAGCAGCTTAGGAACCAGGGGCGAGCAGTACTTC
TRBJ2-7,TRBV5-3,.,.,CARSFHHEQYF,TGTGCCAGAAGCTTCCATCACGAGCAGTACTTC
TRBJ1-6,TRBV4-2,.,.,CASSQDGRISDSPLHF,TGTGCCAGCAGCCAAGATGGGAGGATTAGCGATTCACCCCTCCACTTT
TRBJ2-7,TRBV11-2,.,.,CASSLPMSSYEQYF,TGTGCCAGCAGCTTACCCATGAGCTCCTACGAGCAGTACTTC
TRBJ1-2,TRBV6-2/TRBV6-3,.,.,CASSYSEGNGYTF,TGTGCCAGCAGTTACTCAGAGGGGAATGGCTACACCTTC
TRBJ1-1,TRBV6-5,once,.,CASRDPGRNTEAFF,TGTGCCAGCAGAGATCCGGGACGCAACACTGAAGCTTTCTTT
TRBJ2-3,TRBV28,.,TRBD2,CASRLAGGPRDTQYF,TGTGCCAGCAGGCTAGCGGGAGGGCCAAGGGATACGCAGTATTTT
TRBJ1-1,TRBV2,.,.,CASRVISEDTEAFF,TGTGCCAGCAGGGTAATTAGCGAGGACACTGAAGCTTTCTTT
TRBJ2-5,TRBV7-2,.,.,CASSATGGDQETQYF,TGTGCCAGCAGCGCGACAGGTGGGGACCAAGAGACCCAGTACTTC
TRBJ2-7,TRBV5-4,.,TRBD2,CASSFLAGGGTTYEQYF,TGTGCCAGCAGCTTTCTGGCGGGAGGGGGTACGACCTACGAGCAGTACTTC
TRBJ2-7,TRBV28,once,TRBD1,CASRYGTAYEQYF,TGTGCCAGCAGATACGGGACAGCCTACGAGCAGTACTTC
TRBJ2-2,TRBV29-1,.,TRBD1,CSVGTGGAGELFF,TGCAGCGTGGGGACAGGGGGAGCCGGGGAGCTGTTTTTT
TRBJ1-1,TRBV7-2,.,.,CASSFSGEQGKAFF,TGTGCCAGCAGCTTCTCCGGGGAGCAGGGTAAAGCTTTCTTT
TRBJ1-5,TRBV6-5,.,.,CASSPSGYNQPQHF,TGTGCCAGCAGCCCCTCGGGGTACAATCAGCCCCAGCATTTT
TRBJ2-5,TRBV4-1,.,TRBD2,CASSPRQGLAGKEETQYF,TGCGCCAGCAGCCCGAGACAGGGACTAGCGGGGAAGGAAGAGACCCAGTACTTC
TRBJ1-2,TRBV5-1,.,TRBD1,CASSRTRTGSLGYYGYTF,TGCGCCAGCAGCCGAACCCGGACAGGGTCCCTGGGTTACTATGGCTACACCTTC
TRBJ1-5,TRBV2,.,.,CASRTDRNQPQHF,TGTGCCAGCAGGACGGACCGGAATCAGCCCCAGCATTTT
TRBJ2-7,TRBV6-5,.,TRBD1,CASSRDRSNEQYF,TGTGCCAGCAGTCGGGACAGGAGTAACGAGCAGTACTTC
TRBJ2-7,TRBV12-2,.,.,CASRSISPPGGSSNEQYF,TGTGCAAGTCGCTCAATCTCGCCACCAGGGGGCTCCAGTAACGAGCAGTACTTC
TRBJ1-1,TRBV6-5,.,.,CASRGGSGTEAFF,TGTGCCAGCAGGGGGGGCTCGGGAACTGAAGCTTTCTTT
TRBJ1-2,TRBV6-5,.,TRBD1,CASRGPGGANGYTF,TGTGCCAGCAGAGGCCCAGGGGGCGCGAATGGCTACACCTTC
TRBJ2-7,TRBV3-1/TRBV3-2,.,TRBD1,CASSQETGGRWYEQYF,TGTGCCAGCAGCCAAGAGACAGGGGGAAGGTGGTACGAGCAGTACTTC
TRBJ1-6,TRBV5-1,.,TRBD1,CASSRWTGDNSPLHF,TGCGCCAGCAGCCGCTGGACAGGCGATAATTCACCCCTCCACTTT
TRBJ1-6,TRBV2,.,.,CASSATPPLHF,TGTGCCAGCAGTGCGACACCACCCCTCCACTTT
TRBJ2-5,TRBV5-6,.,TRBD2,CATNSGGAKAAKETQYF,TGTGCCACTAATAGCGGGGGGGCCAAGGCAGCGAAAGAGACCCAGTACTTC
TRBJ1-2,TRBV28,.,TRBD1,CASSPRDRAADGYTF,TGTGCCAGCAGTCCCCGGGACAGGGCGGCGGACGGCTACACCTTC
TRBJ2-7,TRBV5-1,.,TRBD1,CASSLGQLSYEQYF,TGCGCCAGCAGCCTGGGACAGCTATCCTACGAGCAGTACTTC
TRBJ2-5,TRBV7-9,.,.,CASSLVAGRLGAETQYF,TGTGCCAGCAGCTTAGTCGCGGGGCGACTGGGGGCGGAGACCCAGTACTTC
TRBJ2-5,TRBV5-1,.,.,CASSLGGGEETQYF,TGCGCCAGCAGCTTGGGTGGGGGAGAAGAGACCCAGTACTTC
TRBJ1-6,TRBV5-5,few,.,CASSFDSPGSSSYNSPLHF,TGTGCCAGCAGCTTTGACAGCCCCGGCTCTAGCTCCTATAATTCACCCCTCCACTTT
TRBJ2-1,TRBV3-1/TRBV3-2,once,TRBD2,CASSQSGTSGGHYNEQFF,TGTGCCAGCAGCCAGTCCGGGACTAGCGGGGGCCACTACAATGAGCAGTTCTTC
TRBJ1-2,TRBV27,.,.,CASSLSRRRDYGYTF,TGTGCCAGCAGTTTATCACGACGGCGAGACTATGGCTACACCTTC
TRBJ2-3,TRBV4-3,.,.,CASSQGPAGTDTQYF,TGCGCCAGCAGCCAAGGACCTGCTGGCACAGATACGCAGTATTTT
TRBJ1-3,TRBV4-1,.,.,CASSQGVGGNTIYF,TGCGCCAGCAGCCAAGGGGTGGGTGGAAACACCATATATTTT
TRBJ2-3,TRBV5-4,.,.,CASSFGPGDADTQYF,TGTGCCAGCAGTTTCGGGCCGGGTGACGCAGATACGCAGTATTTT